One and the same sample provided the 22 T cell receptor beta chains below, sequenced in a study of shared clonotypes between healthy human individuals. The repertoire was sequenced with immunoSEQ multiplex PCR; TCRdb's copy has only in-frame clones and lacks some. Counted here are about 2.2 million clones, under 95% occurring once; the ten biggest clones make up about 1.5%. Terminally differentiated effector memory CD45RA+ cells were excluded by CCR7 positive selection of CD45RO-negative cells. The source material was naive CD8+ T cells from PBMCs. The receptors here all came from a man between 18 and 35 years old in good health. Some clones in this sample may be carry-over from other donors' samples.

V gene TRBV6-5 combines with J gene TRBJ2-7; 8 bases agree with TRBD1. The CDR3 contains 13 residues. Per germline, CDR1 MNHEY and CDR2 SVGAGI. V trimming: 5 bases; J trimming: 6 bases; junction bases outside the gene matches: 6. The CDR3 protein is CASSTDRASEQYF. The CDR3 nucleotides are TGTGCCAGCAGTACGGACAGGGCCTCCGAGCAGTACTTC.

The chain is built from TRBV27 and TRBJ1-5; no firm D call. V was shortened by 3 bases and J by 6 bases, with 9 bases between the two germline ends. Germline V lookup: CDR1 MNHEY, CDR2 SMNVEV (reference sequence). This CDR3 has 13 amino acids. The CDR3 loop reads CASSFGVAQPQHF. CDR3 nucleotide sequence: TGTGCCAGCAGTTTCGGTGTGGCTCAGCCCCAGCATTTT.

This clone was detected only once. CDR3 amino acids: CASTPGIVNEQFF. CDR3 DNA sequence: TGTGCCAGCACCCCCGGCATAGTTAATGAGCAGTTCTTC. The chain recombines TRBV7-8 with TRBJ2-1; D gene ambiguous. Trimming removed 7 bases from V and 7 bases from J, with 14 bases in between. Germline V lookup: CDR1 SGHVS, CDR2 FQNEAQ. There are 13 residues in the CDR3.

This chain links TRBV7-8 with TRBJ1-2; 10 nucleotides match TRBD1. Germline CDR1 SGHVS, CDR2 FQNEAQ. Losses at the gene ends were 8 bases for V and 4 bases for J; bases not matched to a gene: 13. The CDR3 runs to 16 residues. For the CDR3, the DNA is TGTGCCAGCGCGAAGGCCGGGACAGGGGCCATCTATGGCTACACCTTC. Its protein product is CASAKAGTGAIYGYTF.

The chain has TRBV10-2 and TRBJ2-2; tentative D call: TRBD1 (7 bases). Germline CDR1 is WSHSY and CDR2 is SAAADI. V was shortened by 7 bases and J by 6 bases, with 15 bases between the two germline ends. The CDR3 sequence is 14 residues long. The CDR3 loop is CASTGGTAAGELFF. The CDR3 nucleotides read TGCGCCAGCACGGGCGGGACAGCAGCCGGGGAGCTGTTTTTT.

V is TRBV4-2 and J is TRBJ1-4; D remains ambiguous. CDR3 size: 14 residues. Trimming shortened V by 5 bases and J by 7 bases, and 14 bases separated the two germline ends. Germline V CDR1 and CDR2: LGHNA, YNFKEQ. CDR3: CASSARGLGEKLFF. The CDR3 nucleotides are TGTGCCAGCAGCGCCCGCGGTTTGGGTGAAAAACTGTTTTTT.

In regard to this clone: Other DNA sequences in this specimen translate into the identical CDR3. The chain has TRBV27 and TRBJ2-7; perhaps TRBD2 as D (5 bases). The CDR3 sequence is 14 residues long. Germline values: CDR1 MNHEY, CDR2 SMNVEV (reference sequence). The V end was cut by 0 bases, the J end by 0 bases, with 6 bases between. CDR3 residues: CASSLSGSSYEQYF. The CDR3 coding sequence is TGTGCCAGCAGTTTATCTGGGAGCTCCTACGAGCAGTACTTC.

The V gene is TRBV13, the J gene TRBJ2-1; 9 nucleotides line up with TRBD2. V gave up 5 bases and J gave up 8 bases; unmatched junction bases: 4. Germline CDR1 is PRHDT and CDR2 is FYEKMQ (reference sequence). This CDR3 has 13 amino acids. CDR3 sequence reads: CASSPRLADEQFF. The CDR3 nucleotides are TGTGCCAGCAGCCCCAGACTAGCGGATGAGCAGTTCTTC.

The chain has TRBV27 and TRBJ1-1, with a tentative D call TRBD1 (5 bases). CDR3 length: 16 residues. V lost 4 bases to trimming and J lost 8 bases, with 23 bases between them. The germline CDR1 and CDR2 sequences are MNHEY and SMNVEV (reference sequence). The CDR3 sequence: CASSSSRGPWAAEAFF. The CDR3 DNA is TGTGCCAGCAGTTCCTCGAGGGGTCCCTGGGCTGCCGAAGCTTTCTTT.

The CDR3 DNA follows: TGTGCCAGCAGTTTATTTCTGGAGACAGGAGAGACCCAGTACTTC. Translated, it gives CASSLFLETGETQYF. The chain uses TRBV28 and TRBJ2-5, with D perhaps TRBD1 (6 bases). The CDR3 length is 15 residues. Germline CDR1 is MDHEN and CDR2 is SYDVKM. V was trimmed by 1 base and J by 4 bases, leaving 13 bases between them.

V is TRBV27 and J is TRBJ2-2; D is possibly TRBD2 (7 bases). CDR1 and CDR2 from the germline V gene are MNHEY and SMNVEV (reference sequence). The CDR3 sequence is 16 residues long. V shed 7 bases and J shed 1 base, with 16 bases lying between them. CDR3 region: CASTLQGLLNTGELFF. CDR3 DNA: TGTGCCAGCACCCTACAGGGACTACTGAACACCGGGGAGCTGTTTTTT.

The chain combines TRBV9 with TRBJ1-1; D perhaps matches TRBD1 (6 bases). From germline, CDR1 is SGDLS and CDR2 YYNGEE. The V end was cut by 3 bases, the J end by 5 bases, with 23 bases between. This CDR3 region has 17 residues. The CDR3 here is CASSDNYETGGGTEAFF. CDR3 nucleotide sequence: TGTGCCAGCAGCGACAACTACGAGACAGGCGGAGGGACTGAAGCTTTCTTT.

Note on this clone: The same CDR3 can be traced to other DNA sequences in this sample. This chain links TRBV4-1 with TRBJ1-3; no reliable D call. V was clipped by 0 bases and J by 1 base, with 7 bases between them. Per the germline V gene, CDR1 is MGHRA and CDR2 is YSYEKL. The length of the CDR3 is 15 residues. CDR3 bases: TGCGCCAGCAGCCAAGATGGTGGGTCTGGAAACACCATATATTTT. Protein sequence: CASSQDGGSGNTIYF.

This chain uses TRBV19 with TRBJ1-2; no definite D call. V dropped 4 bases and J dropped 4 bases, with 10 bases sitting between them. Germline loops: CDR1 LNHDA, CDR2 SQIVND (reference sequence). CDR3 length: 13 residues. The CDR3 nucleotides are TGTGCCAGTAGTAGGGGAAATAGCTATGGCTACACCTTC. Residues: CASSRGNSYGYTF.

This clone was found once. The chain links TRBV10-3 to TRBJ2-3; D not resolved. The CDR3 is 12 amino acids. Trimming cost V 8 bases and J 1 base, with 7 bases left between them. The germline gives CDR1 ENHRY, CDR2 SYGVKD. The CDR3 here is CAIGIGTDTQYF. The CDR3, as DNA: TGTGCCATCGGGATTGGCACAGATACGCAGTATTTT.

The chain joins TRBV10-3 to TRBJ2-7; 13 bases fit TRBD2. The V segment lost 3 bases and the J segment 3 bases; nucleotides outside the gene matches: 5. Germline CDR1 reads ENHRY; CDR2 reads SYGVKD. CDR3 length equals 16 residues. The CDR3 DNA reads TGTGCCATCAGTGACCAGGGACTAGCGGGATTCTACGAGCAGTACTTC. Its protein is CAISDQGLAGFYEQYF.

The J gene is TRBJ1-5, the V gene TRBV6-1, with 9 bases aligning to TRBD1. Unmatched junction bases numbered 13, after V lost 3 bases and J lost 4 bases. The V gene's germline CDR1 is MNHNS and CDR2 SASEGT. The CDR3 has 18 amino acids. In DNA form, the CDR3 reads TGTGCCAGCAGTGACTTATTGGACCCGGACAGGGGAAATCAGCCCCAGCATTTT. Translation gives CASSDLLDPDRGNQPQHF.

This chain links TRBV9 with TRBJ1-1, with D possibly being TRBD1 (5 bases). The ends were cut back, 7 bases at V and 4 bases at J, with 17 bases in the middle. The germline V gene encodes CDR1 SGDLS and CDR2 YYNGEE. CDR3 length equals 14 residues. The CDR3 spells CASGLGDVPTEAFF. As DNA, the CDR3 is TGTGCCAGCGGCTTGGGGGACGTGCCCACTGAAGCTTTCTTT.

The CDR3: CASGSGEETQYF. CDR3 DNA: TGTGCCAGCGGCTCGGGGGAAGAGACCCAGTACTTC. The J gene is TRBJ2-5, the V gene TRBV5-6; D may be TRBD2 (6 bases). V was cut by 7 bases and J by 3 bases, with 10 bases left in between. This CDR3 has 12 residues. Germline V gene sequence: CDR1 SGHDT, CDR2 YYEEEE.

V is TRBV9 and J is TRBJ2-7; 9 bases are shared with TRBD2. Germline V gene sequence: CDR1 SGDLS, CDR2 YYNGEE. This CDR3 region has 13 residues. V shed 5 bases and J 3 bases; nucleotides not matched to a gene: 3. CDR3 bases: TGTGCCAGCAGTGCGACTAGCGGCTACGAGCAGTACTTC. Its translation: CASSATSGYEQYF.

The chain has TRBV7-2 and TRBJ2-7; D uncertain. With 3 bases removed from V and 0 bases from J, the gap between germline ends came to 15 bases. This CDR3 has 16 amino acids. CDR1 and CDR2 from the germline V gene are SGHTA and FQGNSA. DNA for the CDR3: TGTGCCAGCAGCTTCTACCCCTTCAACGCCTCCTACGAGCAGTACTTC. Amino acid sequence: CASSFYPFNASYEQYF.

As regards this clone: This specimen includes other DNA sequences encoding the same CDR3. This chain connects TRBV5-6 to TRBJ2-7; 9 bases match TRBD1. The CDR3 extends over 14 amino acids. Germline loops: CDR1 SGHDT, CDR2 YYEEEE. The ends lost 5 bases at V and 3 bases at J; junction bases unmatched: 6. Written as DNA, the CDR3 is TGTGCCAGCAGTTCCGGGACAGGGTTCTACGAGCAGTACTTC. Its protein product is CASSSGTGFYEQYF. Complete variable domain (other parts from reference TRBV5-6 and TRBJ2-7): DAGVTQSPTHLIKTRGQQVTLRCSPKSGHDTVSWYQQALGQGPQFIFQYYEEEERQRGNFPDRFSGHQFPNYSSELNVNALLLGDSALYLCASSSGTGFYEQYFGPGTRLTVT.